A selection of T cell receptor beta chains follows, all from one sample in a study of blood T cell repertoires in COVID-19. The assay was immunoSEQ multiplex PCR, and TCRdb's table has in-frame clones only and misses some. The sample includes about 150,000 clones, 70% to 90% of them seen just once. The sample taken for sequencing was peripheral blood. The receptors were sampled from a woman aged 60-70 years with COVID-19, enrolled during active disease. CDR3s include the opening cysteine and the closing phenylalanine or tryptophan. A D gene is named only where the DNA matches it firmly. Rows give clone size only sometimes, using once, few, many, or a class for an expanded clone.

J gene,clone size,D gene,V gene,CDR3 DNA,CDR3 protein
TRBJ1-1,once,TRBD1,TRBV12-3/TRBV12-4,TGTGCCAGCAGTTGGGGACAGCTGACTGAAGCTTTCTTT,CASSWGQLTEAFF
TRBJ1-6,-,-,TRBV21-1,TGTGCCAGCAGCAAAGAACAAAGGGGCCGGAATTCACCCCTCCACTTT,CASSKEQRGRNSPLHF
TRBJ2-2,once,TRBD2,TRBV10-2,TGCGCCAGCATCCCCCCCGGGAGGGGGGGAGTCGCCGGGGAGCTGTTTTTT,CASIPPGRGGVAGELFF
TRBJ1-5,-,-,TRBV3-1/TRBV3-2,TGTGCCAGCAGCCAAAACCAGGGGAGCAATCAGCCCCAGCATTTT,CASSQNQGSNQPQHF
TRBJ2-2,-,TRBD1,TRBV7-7,TGTGCTAGCAGCCCTTGGACAGGGCGGCCCGGGGAGCTGTTTTTT,CASSPWTGRPGELFF
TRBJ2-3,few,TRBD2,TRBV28,TGTGCCAGCAGTTTAAACTCGCGGGGGAACAGAGGAGATACGCAGTATTTT,CASSLNSRGNRGDTQYF
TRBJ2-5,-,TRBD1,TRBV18,TGTGCCAGCTCACCGGACAGGCTGCAAGAGACCCAGTACTTC,CASSPDRLQETQYF
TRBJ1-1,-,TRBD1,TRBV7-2,TGTGCCAGCAGCTTAGAAGGGACAGGGCGGAGGAACACTGAAGCTTTCTTT,CASSLEGTGRRNTEAFF
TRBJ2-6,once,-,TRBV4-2,TGTGCCAGCAGCCAAGGTTTCAGGGGCTCCGGGGCCAACGTCCTGACTTTC,CASSQGFRGSGANVLTF
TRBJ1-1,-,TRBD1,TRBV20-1,TGCAGTGCGCCGGACAGGGCTGGCGCTTTCTTT,CSAPDRAGAFF
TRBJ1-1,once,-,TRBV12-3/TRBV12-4,TGTGCCACGGGACAAACGCTATCTGAAGCTTTCTTT,CATGQTLSEAFF
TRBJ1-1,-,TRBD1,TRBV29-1,TGCAGCGTTAGAGGGGGCTATACTGAAGCTTTCTTT,CSVRGGYTEAFF
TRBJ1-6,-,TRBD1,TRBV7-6,TGTGCCAGCAGCTTAGGACAGGGGCGCAATTCACCCCTCCACTTT,CASSLGQGRNSPLHF
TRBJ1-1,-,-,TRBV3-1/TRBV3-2,TGTGCCAGCAGCCAAGTAGTTCAGGGGCGCCTCGCTGAAGCTTTCTTT,CASSQVVQGRLAEAFF
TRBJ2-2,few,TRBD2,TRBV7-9,TGTGCCAGCAGCCCCCTGGATAGCGGGAGGGCCTTCAACACCGGGGAGCTGTTTTTT,CASSPLDSGRAFNTGELFF
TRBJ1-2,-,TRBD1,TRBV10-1,TGCGCCAGCAGTGAGGACAGGGCCTATGGCTACACCTTC,CASSEDRAYGYTF
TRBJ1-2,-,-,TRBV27,TGTGCCAGCAGGGCAGGGTTCTCTGGCTACACCTTC,CASRAGFSGYTF
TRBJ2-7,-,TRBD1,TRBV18,TGTGCCAGCTCACTAGACCGGGACAGGGGCGAGCAGTACTTC,CASSLDRDRGEQYF
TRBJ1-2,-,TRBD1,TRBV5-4,TGTGCCAGCAGCAGGGACAGGGAGCCGCGGGGCTACACCTTC,CASSRDREPRGYTF
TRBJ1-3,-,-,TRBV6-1,TGTGCCAGCAGTGCGCTTTTCGGGGATCGGTGGGACACCATATATTTT,CASSALFGDRWDTIYF
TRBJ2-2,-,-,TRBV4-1,TGCGCCAGCAAATGGGACACTACGAACACCGGGGAGCTGTTTTTT,CASKWDTTNTGELFF
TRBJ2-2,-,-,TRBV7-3,TGTGCCAGCAGCCTTCAGACGAACACCGGGGAGCTGTTTTTT,CASSLQTNTGELFF
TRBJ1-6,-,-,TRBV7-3,TGTGCCAGCAGCCCAAACGCAGGGCGGAATTCACCCCTCCACTTT,CASSPNAGRNSPLHF
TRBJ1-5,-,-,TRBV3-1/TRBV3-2,TGTGCCAGCAGCCTGGGGACTGGGAATCAGCCCCAGCATTTT,CASSLGTGNQPQHF
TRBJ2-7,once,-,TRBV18,TGTGCCAGCTCACCAAAGGGACTCGGCGTCGAGCAGTACTTC,CASSPKGLGVEQYF
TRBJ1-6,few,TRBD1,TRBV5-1,TGCGCCAGCAGCCCCCCAGGACAGGGTGATTCACCCCTCCACTTT,CASSPPGQGDSPLHF
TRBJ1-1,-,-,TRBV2,TGTGCCAGCAGTGTGAGGGAAAACACTGAAGCTTTCTTT,CASSVRENTEAFF
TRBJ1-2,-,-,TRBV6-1,TGTGCCAGCAGTGAAGGGAGGTATTCGAATGGCTACACCTTC,CASSEGRYSNGYTF
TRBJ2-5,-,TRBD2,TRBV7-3,TGTGCCAGCAGCCGACTAGCGGGGAACCAAGAGACCCAGTACTTC,CASSRLAGNQETQYF
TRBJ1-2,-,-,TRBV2,TGTGCCAGCAGTGGGCAGGGATGGGGCTACACCTTC,CASSGQGWGYTF
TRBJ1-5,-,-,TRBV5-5,TGTGCCAGCAGCCGGGACCGAGGGAGGGTGGACGTTCAGCCCCAGCATTTT,CASSRDRGRVDVQPQHF
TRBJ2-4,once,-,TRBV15,TGTGCCACCAGCATGTCAGCTCTAGGAGAAAACATTCAGTACTTC,CATSMSALGENIQYF
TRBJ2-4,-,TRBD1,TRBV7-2,TGTGCCAGCAGTCCTAGGGGGCAGGGCATTACCCTCGGCAAAAACATTCAGTACTTC,CASSPRGQGITLGKNIQYF
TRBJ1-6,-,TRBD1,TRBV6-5,TGTGCCAGCGAAGTTGAGACAGGGCGCTCACCCCTCCACTTT,CASEVETGRSPLHF
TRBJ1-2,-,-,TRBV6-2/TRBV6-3,TGTGCCAGCAGTTATCAGGAAGGTGGCTACACCTTC,CASSYQEGGYTF
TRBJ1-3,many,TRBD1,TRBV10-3,TGTGCCATCAGACAAACAGGGGAAGGAAACACCATATATTTT,CAIRQTGEGNTIYF
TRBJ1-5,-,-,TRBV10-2,TGCGCCAGCAGGCCTACGGGGAATCAGCCCCAGCATTTT,CASRPTGNQPQHF
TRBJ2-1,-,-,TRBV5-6,TGTGCCAGCAGAGTTCGCGGGGTGGGCTACAATGAGCAGTTCTTC,CASRVRGVGYNEQFF
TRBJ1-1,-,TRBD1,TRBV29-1,TGCAGCGTTGCGACAGGGGGCAACACTGAAGCTTTCTTT,CSVATGGNTEAFF
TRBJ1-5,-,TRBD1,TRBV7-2,TGTGCCAGCAGCTTAAGATCAGGGGGCGGTCAGCCCCAGCATTTT,CASSLRSGGGQPQHF
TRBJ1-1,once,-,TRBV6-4,TGTGCCAGCAGTGACTCGAGTCTAGGAAGGAGGAACACTGAAGCTTTCTTT,CASSDSSLGRRNTEAFF
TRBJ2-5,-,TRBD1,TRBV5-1,TGCGCCAGCAGCTTGGACAGGGGGACAGAGACCCAGTACTTC,CASSLDRGTETQYF
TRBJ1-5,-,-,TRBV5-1,TGCGCCAGCAGCCTGGCCGGTAATCAGCCCCAGCATTTT,CASSLAGNQPQHF
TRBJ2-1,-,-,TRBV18,TGTGCCAGCTCACCGGCCAGATACAATGAGCAGTTCTTC,CASSPARYNEQFF
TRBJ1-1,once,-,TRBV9,TGTGCCAGCAGCGTAGTAGTGGGGGGGAACACTGAAGCTTTCTTT,CASSVVVGGNTEAFF
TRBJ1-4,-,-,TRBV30,TGTGCCTGGAGTGGGGCGACTAGAGCTAATGAAAAACTGTTTTTT,CAWSGATRANEKLFF
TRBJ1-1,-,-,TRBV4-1,TGCGCCAGCAGCCAAGAGGCCGCAACGACTCTTCTGAACACTGAAGCTTTCTTT,CASSQEAATTLLNTEAFF